These 25 T cell receptor beta chains came from one sample sequenced in a study of early stage breast cancer tumors. Libraries were prepared by immunoSEQ multiplex PCR; TCRdb keeps only in-frame clonotypes and omits some of them. The sample has some 48,000 clones, roughly 84% seen once; the top ten hold about 1.5%. Sample: blood. The receptors were gathered from a person in their fifties with breast cancer.

The chain joins TRBV18 to TRBJ1-6; D is perhaps TRBD1 (5 bases). Per germline, CDR1 KGHSH and CDR2 LQKENI. This CDR3 spans 15 amino acids. V was clipped by 4 bases and J by 7 bases, with 14 bases between them. CDR3 amino acids: CASSRDVVENSPLHF. CDR3 bases: TGTGCCAGCTCACGGGACGTCGTTGAGAATTCACCCCTCCACTTT.

For the CDR3, the DNA is TGTGCCACCAGCAGAGATATCGGCGGTTTTTCGGGCGTTTCCTACGAGCAGTACTTC. Encoded protein: CATSRDIGGFSGVSYEQYF. The chain is built from TRBV15 and TRBJ2-7; the D is unclear. CDR3 length: 19 amino acids. With 0 bases removed from V and 1 base from J, the gap between germline ends came to 22 bases. Per the germline V gene, CDR1 is LNHNV and CDR2 is YYDKDF (reference sequence).

This rearrangement joins TRBV2 to TRBJ1-1; D remains unclear. The V end lost 8 bases, the J end lost 6 bases, and 10 bases lay between the germline ends. CDR3 length: 11 amino acids. In germline, CDR1 is SNHLY, CDR2 FYNNEI. CDR3 DNA: TGTGCCAGCTATAGGACCCCTGAAGCTTTCTTT. This gives the protein CASYRTPEAFF.

This clone was seen once. V and J are TRBV15 and TRBJ1-2, with D hard to call. The CDR3 sequence is 14 residues long. The germline gives CDR1 LNHNV, CDR2 YYDKDF (reference sequence). Trimming shortened V by 0 bases and J by 0 bases, and 5 bases separated the two germline ends. CDR3 DNA: TGTGCCACCAGCAGAGATTCAGCTAACTATGGCTACACCTTC. It translates to CATSRDSANYGYTF. The variable domain in full, completed from reference TRBV15 and TRBJ1-2, reads DAMVIQNPRYQVTQFGKPVTLSCSQTLNHNVMYWYQQKSSQAPKLLFHYYDKDFNNEADTPDNFQSRRPNTSFCFLDIRSPGLGDTAMYLCATSRDSANYGYTFGSGTRLTVV.

The genes are TRBV29-1 and TRBJ2-7; D is unclear. The CDR3 sequence is 12 residues long. Germline-derived CDR1 and CDR2 are SQVTM and ANQGSEA. V was trimmed by 2 bases and J by 2 bases, leaving 7 bases between them. DNA of the CDR3: TGCAGCGTTGAAAGTCAGACCTACGAGCAGTACTTC. This sequence encodes CSVESQTYEQYF.

The CDR3 coding sequence is TGTGCCAGCACTGGAGGGCCCGAGGGATCCTACGAGCAGTACTTC. The encoded protein is CASTGGPEGSYEQYF. V usage is TRBV6-4 and J usage is TRBJ2-7; maybe TRBD2 (6 bases). The V and J ends lost 7 bases and 1 base respectively, with 17 bases between them. Germline values: CDR1 MRHNA, CDR2 SNTAGT. This CDR3 has 15 amino acids.

This chain's CDR3 is CASSLEYEQYF. The CDR3 DNA reads as TGTGCCAGCAGCTTAGAGTACGAGCAGTACTTC. The genes are TRBV7-2 and TRBJ2-7; D ambiguous. Looked up from germline, CDR1 is SGHTA and CDR2 is FQGNSA. V shed 1 base and J shed 4 bases, with 2 bases lying between them. The CDR3 contains 11 residues.

This clone was detected a few times. V is TRBV28 and J is TRBJ1-4; the D is unclear. Germline-derived CDR1 and CDR2 are MDHEN and SYDVKM. This CDR3 has 13 residues. Trimming left V 11 bases short and J 0 bases short, with 10 bases between. This chain's CDR3 is CAHGSATNEKLFF. In nucleotides, the CDR3 is TGTGCCCACGGCAGCGCAACTAATGAAAAACTGTTTTTT.

This chain links TRBV30 with TRBJ1-5; tentatively, D is TRBD1 (5 bases). V was trimmed by 0 bases and J by 5 bases, leaving 11 bases between them. Germline V lookup: CDR1 GTSNPN, CDR2 SVGIG (reference sequence). This CDR3 is built from 14 residues. CDR3 region: CAWSVGRADQPQHF. The CDR3 DNA follows: TGTGCCTGGAGTGTGGGCAGGGCGGATCAGCCCCAGCATTTT. Looking up the rest from reference TRBV30 and TRBJ1-5 gives the full variable domain: SQTIHQWPATLVQPVGSPLSLECTVEGTSNPNLYWYRQAAGRGLQLLFYSVGIGQISSEVPQNLSASRPQDRQFILSSKKLLLSDSGFYLCAWSVGRADQPQHFGDGTRLSIL.

The chain links TRBV28 to TRBJ2-6, with a weak D call TRBD2 (5 bases). CDR1 is MDHEN and CDR2 is SYDVKM in the germline V gene. Trimming stripped 0 bases from V and 2 bases from J, with 5 bases between. There are 15 residues in the CDR3. CDR3 in DNA: TGTGCCAGCAGTTTATGGAGGGCTGGGGCCAACGTCCTGACTTTC. Its translation is CASSLWRAGANVLTF.

This chain links TRBV12-5 with TRBJ2-1; 9 nucleotides line up with TRBD2. The trim removed 8 bases at V and 0 bases at J, leaving 5 bases unmatched. Germline loops: CDR1 LGHNT, CDR2 FRNRAP. This CDR3 is built from 15 residues. The chain's CDR3 is CASSASGTSYNEQFF. The CDR3 DNA reads TGTGCTAGTTCTGCTAGCGGGACCTCCTACAATGAGCAGTTCTTC.

CDR3 in amino acids: CASSQDSGPAYNEQFF. The CDR3 DNA reads as TGCGCCAGCAGCCAAGATTCTGGACCCGCCTACAATGAGCAGTTCTTC. J is TRBJ2-1 and V is TRBV4-1; no clear D gene. Per the germline V gene, CDR1 is MGHRA and CDR2 is YSYEKL. V lost 0 bases, J lost 2 bases, and 11 bases lay in between. The CDR3 has 16 amino acids.

This chain uses TRBV5-6 with TRBJ2-7, with 7 bases identical to TRBD1. After removal of 1 base from V and 3 bases from J, the junction contained 10 bases not matched to a gene. CDR3 length: 16 residues. CDR1 is SGHDT, CDR2 YYEEEE, per germline. The CDR3 is CASSLFTGAVIYEQYF. CDR3 sequence (DNA): TGTGCCAGCAGCTTGTTCACAGGGGCAGTGATCTACGAGCAGTACTTC.

The chain has TRBV5-4 and TRBJ2-3; 9 bases fit TRBD2. V trimming: 2 bases; J trimming: 5 bases; junction bases outside the gene matches: 9. The CDR3 contains 16 residues. From germline, CDR1 is SGHNT and CDR2 YYREEE (reference sequence). The CDR3 DNA reads as TGTGCCAGCAGCTTAATTAGCGGGAGCCAAGAAGATACGCAGTATTTT. It specifies CASSLISGSQEDTQYF.

This clone was recorded a few times. The chain couples TRBV11-2 to TRBJ2-7, with D possibly TRBD1 on 5 matching bases. Per the germline V gene, CDR1 is SGHAT and CDR2 is FQNNGV. The CDR3 sequence is 15 residues long. Trimming cost V 1 base and J 2 bases, with 12 bases left between them. CDR3 residues: CASSLVLGLAYEQYF. In DNA form, the CDR3 reads TGTGCCAGCAGCTTAGTCCTGGGGCTTGCCTACGAGCAGTACTTC. Combining the CDR3 with reference TRBV11-2 and TRBJ2-7 gives the whole variable domain EAGVAQSPRYKIIEKRQSVAFWCNPISGHATLYWYQQILGQGPKLLIQFQNNGVVDDSQLPKDRFSAERLKGVDSTLKIQPAKLEDSAVYLCASSLVLGLAYEQYFGPGTRLTVT.

The chain uses TRBV19 and TRBJ1-1; possibly TRBD1 for D (6 bases). The V gene's germline CDR1 is LNHDA and CDR2 SQIVND (reference sequence). The CDR3 runs 14 residues. V was cut by 6 bases and J by 5 bases, with 16 bases left in between. In DNA form, the CDR3 reads TGTGCCAGTAGAAAAGACAGGTCGAGGACTGAAGCTTTCTTT. Translated, it gives CASRKDRSRTEAFF.

The count of this clone is one. The J gene is TRBJ2-6, the V gene TRBV9; 9 bases fit TRBD2. The CDR3 is 17 amino acids. The germline gives CDR1 SGDLS, CDR2 YYNGEE. Trimming cost V 5 bases and J 1 base; bases outside gene matches: 7. CDR3 sequence: CASSAGTSWSGANVLTF. CDR3 DNA sequence: TGTGCCAGCAGTGCAGGGACTAGCTGGTCTGGGGCCAACGTCCTGACTTTC.

This clone is a singleton in its sample. The J gene is TRBJ2-7, the V gene TRBV6-5; 9 bases fit TRBD1. CDR3 length equals 14 residues. Germline V gives CDR1 MNHEY, CDR2 SVGAGI. The V and J ends lost 5 bases and 0 bases, in that order; junction bases with no gene match: 2. This CDR3 reads CASSKTGGSYEQYF. The CDR3 DNA is TGTGCCAGCAGTAAGACAGGGGGCTCCTACGAGCAGTACTTC.

The V call is TRBV6-5, the J call TRBJ2-7; D remains unclear. CDR3 size: 14 residues. Trimming took off 6 bases at V and 0 bases at J, with 12 bases between the two ends. Germline lookup yields CDR1 MNHEY and CDR2 SVGAGI. CDR3 DNA: TGTGCCAGCAGCCCAAGCGTCTTCTCCTACGAGCAGTACTTC. Its translation is CASSPSVFSYEQYF.

The rearrangement joins TRBV6-5 to TRBJ1-1; no clear D gene. This CDR3 spans 15 amino acids. Trimming stripped 2 bases from V and 0 bases from J, with 10 bases between. Germline V gene lookup returns CDR1 MNHEY and CDR2 SVGAGI. Here the CDR3 reads CASSYRLFMNTEAFF. DNA for the CDR3: TGTGCCAGCAGTTACAGACTTTTCATGAACACTGAAGCTTTCTTT.

The chain has TRBV5-1 and TRBJ1-2; TRBD1 might be the D (6 bases). The CDR3 spans 15 residues. Germline-derived CDR1 and CDR2 are SGHRS and YFSETQ. V lost 0 bases to trimming and J lost 5 bases, with 14 bases between them. The DNA of the CDR3 is TGCGCCAGCAGCTTGGCCGTAACAGGGAGTTATGGCTACACCTTC. Protein product: CASSLAVTGSYGYTF.

The chain recombines TRBV7-9 with TRBJ1-6, with D possibly TRBD1 on 5 matching bases. Germline loops: CDR1 SEHNR, CDR2 FQNEAQ (reference sequence). This CDR3 comprises 14 residues. Trimming cost V 3 bases and J 10 bases, with 13 bases left between them. The CDR3 nucleotides are TGTGCCAGCAGCTTGGCGGACATGGGGTCACCCCTCCACTTT. Protein: CASSLADMGSPLHF.

The CDR3 is CASSATSASTDTQYF. As DNA, the CDR3 is TGTGCCAGCAGCGCCACTAGCGCCAGCACAGATACGCAGTATTTT. The chain couples TRBV7-3 to TRBJ2-3; 7 positions agree with TRBD2. The CDR3 consists of 15 residues. V shed 5 bases and J 0 bases; nucleotides not matched to a gene: 5. The germline CDR1 and CDR2 sequences are SGHTA and FQGTGA.

The chain joins TRBV2 to TRBJ2-3, with 14 nucleotides matching TRBD2. The CDR3 has 16 residues. The V segment lost 5 bases and the J segment 8 bases; nucleotides outside the gene matches: 9. Germline CDR1 and CDR2: SNHLY and FYNNEI. CDR3 region: CASSQIPTSGGGTQYF. The CDR3, as DNA: TGTGCCAGCAGTCAGATCCCGACTAGCGGGGGGGGTACGCAGTATTTT. Filled out from reference TRBV2 and TRBJ2-3, the complete variable domain reads EPEVTQTPSHQVTQMGQEVILRCVPISNHLYFYWYRQILGQKVEFLVSFYNNEISEKSEIFDDQFSVERPDGSNFTLKIRSTKLEDSAMYFCASSQIPTSGGGTQYFGPGTRLTVL.

The gene calls are TRBV6-6 and TRBJ1-1; TRBD1 agrees at 10 bases. Per germline, CDR1 MNHNY and CDR2 SVGAGI (reference sequence). CDR3 size: 16 residues. The ends lost 6 bases at V and 0 bases at J; junction bases unmatched: 7. CDR3 nucleotides: TGTGCCAGCAGCTCCGGGACAGGGGCCATGAACACTGAAGCTTTCTTT. Translating gives CASSSGTGAMNTEAFF.